This is a list of T cell receptor beta chains from one sample in a study of shared clonotypes between healthy human individuals. Sequencing used immunoSEQ multiplex PCR; TCRdb keeps in-frame clones, though not all of them. This table holds 100,000 or so clones, approximately 70% found once. The sequencing sample was made of memory CD8+ T cells sorted from blood. These receptors were taken from a woman aged 30 to 39 in good health. Each CDR3 is given without its conserved first and last residue. A D gene is named only where the DNA matches it firmly.

cdr3_length,j_call,d_call,v_call,cdr3_aa
14,TRBJ1-5,-,TRBV6-4,ASSEDGGSGNQPQH
13,TRBJ2-5,-,TRBV5-1,ASSKSSYSVETQY
12,TRBJ2-1,-,TRBV14,ASSRHPLNNEQF
14,TRBJ2-3,TRBD2,TRBV5-4,ASSSLSGRAGDTQY
13,TRBJ2-1,TRBD2,TRBV2,ASSVGGFSSDEQF
13,TRBJ2-1,TRBD2,TRBV30,AWTPPSGRYNEQF
15,TRBJ2-1,TRBD2,TRBV27,ASSSPTSWHSYNEQF
12,TRBJ1-1,-,TRBV30,AWKAGRTRSEAF
10,TRBJ2-2,-,TRBV28,ASGRWTGELF
14,TRBJ1-1,-,TRBV10-2,ASRPRRARMNTEAF
13,TRBJ2-7,TRBD2,TRBV6-5,ASRPGLAARIEQY
12,TRBJ2-5,TRBD1,TRBV2,ASSDRGQQETQY
11,TRBJ1-1,-,TRBV5-4,ASSFKGGTEAF
12,TRBJ2-7,-,TRBV15,ATSRDLAGWEQY
11,TRBJ2-1,-,TRBV6-4,ASSEGTRNEQF
12,TRBJ1-4,-,TRBV5-6,ASSLEQGGEKLF
12,TRBJ2-7,TRBD2,TRBV19,ASSITSGAYEQY
14,TRBJ1-5,TRBD1,TRBV2,ASSYAGDRANQPQH
12,TRBJ2-7,TRBD1,TRBV18,ASSPGTGTYEQY
16,TRBJ2-5,TRBD2,TRBV7-8,ASSLLSGVTSGQETQY
12,TRBJ1-2,TRBD1,TRBV28,ASRRDRASYGYT
12,TRBJ1-2,TRBD1,TRBV9,ASSDQGVQYGYT
13,TRBJ2-7,TRBD1,TRBV25-1,ASLRQGSDTYEQY
13,TRBJ1-2,TRBD1,TRBV28,ASTFRGTGRYGYT
11,TRBJ2-5,TRBD1,TRBV2,ANSDRGFETQY
10,TRBJ2-1,-,TRBV5-6,ASSGGNNEQF
11,-,-,TRBV29-1,SVDRESGHEQY
17,TRBJ1-2,-,TRBV15,ATSRVYQWGWQYHYGYT
17,TRBJ2-1,TRBD2,TRBV11-2,ASSLGLAGGPSSYNEQF
12,TRBJ2-7,TRBD1,TRBV13,ASSLSDRTYEQY